The entry below describes one T cell receptor (beta chain). Antigen: not known. The record originates from a study of T cell repertoires in cytomegalovirus infection. Germline lookup yields CDR1 MGHDK and CDR2 SYGVNS. Trimming left V 8 bases short and J 4 bases short, with 15 bases between. The CDR3 loop spans 13 amino acids. TCRdb independently ran MiXCR on the reads; one entry per CDR3 protein. In the table there are about 250,000 distinct CDR3 sequences, over 9% of which are singletons. Study outcomes and limitations: Public TCR beta family frequency separated CMV-and-HLA carriers, including in an independent cohort. Ex vivo, HLA-C-restricted CMV-specific TCR beta clonotypes prevailed over the rest of the response.

The genes are TRBV25-1 and TRBJ2-7; D may be TRBD1 or TRBD2 (5 bases each). Material for sequencing was PBMCs. This clonotype was obtained from a human donor in good health (CMV status not recorded). Some clones in this sample may be carry-over from other donors' samples. CDR3 DNA: TGTGCCAGCTCAGGGCCCCCGGGGTACGAGCAGTACTTC. Its translation is CASSGPPGYEQYF.